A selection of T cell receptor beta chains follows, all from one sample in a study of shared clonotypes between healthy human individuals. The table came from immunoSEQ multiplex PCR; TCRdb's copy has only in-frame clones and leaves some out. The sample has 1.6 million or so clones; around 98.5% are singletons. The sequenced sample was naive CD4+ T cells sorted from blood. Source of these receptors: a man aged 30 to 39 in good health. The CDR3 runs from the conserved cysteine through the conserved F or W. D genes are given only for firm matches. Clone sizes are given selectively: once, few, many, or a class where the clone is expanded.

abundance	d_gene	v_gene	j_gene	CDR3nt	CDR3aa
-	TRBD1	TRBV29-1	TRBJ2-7	TGCAGCGTTGTCCCTCAGGACAGGAGGTACGAGCAGTACTTC	CSVVPQDRRYEQYF
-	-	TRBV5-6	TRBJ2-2	TGTGCCAGCAGCTTGGGTGACGGGAGAGGCACCGGGGAGCTGTTTTTT	CASSLGDGRGTGELFF
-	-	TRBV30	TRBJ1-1	TGTGCCTGGAGTGCCCTCGAGGGTACTGAAGCTTTCTTT	CAWSALEGTEAFF
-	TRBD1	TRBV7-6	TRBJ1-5	TGTGCCAGCAGCCTGACAGGGATCAATCAGCCCCAGCATTTT	CASSLTGINQPQHF
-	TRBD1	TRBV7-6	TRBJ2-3	TGTGCCAGCAGCTTACGGACAGGGGTGTTAGATACGCAGTATTTT	CASSLRTGVLDTQYF
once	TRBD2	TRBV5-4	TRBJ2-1	TGTGCCAGCAGCTCGGGAAGACTAGCGGTTACCGATGAGCAGTTCTTC	CASSSGRLAVTDEQFF
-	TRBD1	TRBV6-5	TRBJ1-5	TGTGCCAGCAGGAGGGACAGTAGCAATCAGCCCCAGCATTTT	CASRRDSSNQPQHF
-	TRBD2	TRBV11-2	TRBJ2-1	TGTGCCAGCAGCTCCCCCCTTGAGGGAGGGTGGTTCTTC	CASSSPLEGGWFF
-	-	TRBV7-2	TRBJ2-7	TGTGCCAGCAGCTTAGCGTTGGGTAGGACCCACGAGCAGTACTTC	CASSLALGRTHEQYF
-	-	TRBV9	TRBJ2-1	TGTGCCAGCAGCGTAGGGGGGGTGTATGAGCAGTTCTTC	CASSVGGVYEQFF
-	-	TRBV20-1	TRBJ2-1	TGCAGTGCTAGTTACACTGAGCAGTTCTTC	CSASYTEQFF
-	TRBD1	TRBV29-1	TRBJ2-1	TGCAGCGTTGCGATTGCGGACAGGGTCCGATACAATGAGCAGTTCTTC	CSVAIADRVRYNEQFF
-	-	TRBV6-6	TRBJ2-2	TGTGCCAGCAGTTACTCAGGCAACACCGGGGAGCTGTTTTTT	CASSYSGNTGELFF
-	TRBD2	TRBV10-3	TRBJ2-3	TGTGCCACGACTAGCGGGAGGGCCGAGAGCACAGATACGCAGTATTTT	CATTSGRAESTDTQYF
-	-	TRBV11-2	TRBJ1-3	TGTGCCAGCGGGGAGTCCGGAAACACCATATATTTT	CASGESGNTIYF
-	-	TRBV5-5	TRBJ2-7	TGTGCCAGCAGCTCGGGCGGATACGAGCAGTACTTC	CASSSGGYEQYF
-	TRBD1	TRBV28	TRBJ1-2	TGTGCCAGCCGAGGGGGCGTTAACTATGGCTACACCTTC	CASRGGVNYGYTF
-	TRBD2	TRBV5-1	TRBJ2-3	TGCGCCAGCAGCTTGGGGTCTGGTAGCGGGAGCACAGATACGCAGTATTTT	CASSLGSGSGSTDTQYF
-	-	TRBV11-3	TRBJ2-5	TGTGCCAGCAGCTTAGGAACGACAGATGGAGAGACCCAGTACTTC	CASSLGTTDGETQYF
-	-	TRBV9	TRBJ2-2	TGTGCCAGCAGCAACCGCCGGGACTCCCGGGCCGGGGAGCTGTTTTTT	CASSNRRDSRAGELFF
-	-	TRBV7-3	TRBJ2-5	TGTGCCAGCAGCTTAAGGGCAGGGCAAGAGACCCAGTACTTC	CASSLRAGQETQYF
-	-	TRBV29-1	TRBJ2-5	TGCAGCGTTGAAGATCGAGGGGATCGAGAGACCCAGTACTTC	CSVEDRGDRETQYF
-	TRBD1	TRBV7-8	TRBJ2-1	TGTGCCAGCAGCCCATACCACAGGGGTAGCTCCTACAATGAGCAGTTCTTC	CASSPYHRGSSYNEQFF
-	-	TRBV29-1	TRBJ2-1	TGCAGCGTTTTAGAGAGCTCCTACAATGAGCAGTTCTTC	CSVLESSYNEQFF
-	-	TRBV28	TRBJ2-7	TGTGCCAGCAGTTTCAGTGCGTTCGAGCAGTACTTC	CASSFSAFEQYF
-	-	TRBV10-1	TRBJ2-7	TGCGCCAGCAGTGCGTGGCAGGGTGAACCTCAGTACTTC	CASSAWQGEPQYF
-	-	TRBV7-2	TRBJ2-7	TGTGCCAGCAGCTCTCTGGGACTCGGGGAGCAGTACTTC	CASSSLGLGEQYF
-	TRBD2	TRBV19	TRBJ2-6	TGTGCCAGTAGTATAAGGATCGGACTAGCGGGTCGCTCTGGGGCCAACGTCCTGACTTTC	CASSIRIGLAGRSGANVLTF
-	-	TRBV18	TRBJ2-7	TGTGCCAGCTCATCGGCGAGTGCCCGGGACGAGCAGTACTTC	CASSSASARDEQYF
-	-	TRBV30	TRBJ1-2	TGTGCCTGGAGTACAGGGAGTAGGTACTATGGCTACACCTTC	CAWSTGSRYYGYTF
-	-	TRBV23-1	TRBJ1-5	TGCGCCAGCAGCCCGGTGTATCAGCCCCAGCATTTT	CASSPVYQPQHF
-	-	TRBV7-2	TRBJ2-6	TGTGCCAGCAGCCCCGGCGGGGCTGGGGCCAACGTCCTGACTTTC	CASSPGGAGANVLTF
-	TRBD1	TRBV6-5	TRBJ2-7	TGTGCCAGCAGTTACGCCGGGACAGCAGTTTTCCACGAGCAGTACTTC	CASSYAGTAVFHEQYF
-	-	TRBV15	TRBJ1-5	TGTGCCACCAGCAGCAAAAGGAGCAATCAGCCCCAGCATTTT	CATSSKRSNQPQHF
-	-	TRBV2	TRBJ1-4	TGTGCCAGCAGCCCGGGACCCCTACTTGAAAAACTGTTTTTT	CASSPGPLLEKLFF
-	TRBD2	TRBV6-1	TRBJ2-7	TGTGCCAGCAAAGGACTAGCTCTTGTCGAGCAGTACTTC	CASKGLALVEQYF
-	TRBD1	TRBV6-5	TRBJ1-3	TGTGCCAGCAGTTACTCTGGGACAGGGACTGGAAACACCATATATTTT	CASSYSGTGTGNTIYF
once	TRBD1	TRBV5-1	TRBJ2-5	TGCGCCAGCAGCGGGGACAGGGCGGAGACCCAGTACTTC	CASSGDRAETQYF
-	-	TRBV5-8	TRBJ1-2	TGTGCCAGCAGCGGGGATGGCTACACCTTC	CASSGDGYTF
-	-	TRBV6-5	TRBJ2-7	TGTGCCAGCAGCCGGGCCGAAAGCCATTACGAGCAGTACTTC	CASSRAESHYEQYF
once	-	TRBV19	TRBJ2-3	TGTGCCAGTAGCCGATACCAGGGTAGCGGCCCAGATACGCAGTATTTT	CASSRYQGSGPDTQYF
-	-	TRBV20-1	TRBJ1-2	TGCAGTGCGATTGACGGGTATGGCTACACCTTC	CSAIDGYGYTF
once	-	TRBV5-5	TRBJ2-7	TGTGCCAGCAGCTTGGGCAAGACCTACGAGCAGTACTTC	CASSLGKTYEQYF
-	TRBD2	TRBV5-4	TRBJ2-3	TGTGCCAGCAGCTCGGCGGGGAGGGTTAGCACAGATACGCAGTATTTT	CASSSAGRVSTDTQYF